The sequence of this TCR beta chain was determined in a study of cytomegalovirus exposure and HLA in healthy donors (dated by TCRdb to about 2017). Broadly, across the study: An earlier analysis of about 530 of the donors reported 250 to 350 Gb of sequence data and about 120 million unique TCR beta sequences obtained from around 170 million T cells. An early release that covered roughly 600 HLA-typed donors contained approximately 300 gigabases of sequencing data and about 84 million unique TCR sequences. Class I and class II HLA loci were covered by the typing at four-digit resolution. In addition to the first cohort of 650 to 750 subjects, a separate validation cohort of 130 or so different subjects was used. In an earlier analysis of about 590 of the donors, high-throughput TCR beta sequencing was used to judge whether each TCR beta V gene segment behaved as functional or pseudogenic. Alongside the repertoire data, information on donor age, sex, ethnicity and CMV serostatus was compiled. Because of strong linkage in the cohort, 5 or 6 DR-DQ haplotypes were treated as single units for association and clustering. Typing coverage varied by locus: roughly 620-640 donors for A, B, C, DRB1 and DQB1; approximately 500 for DQA1; over 600 for DPA1; around 490 for DPB1. Rather than using new phenotypic data, the later analysis identified candidate immune exposures from TCR beta sequences and from how often those sequences occurred across donors. Of the 398 genotyped donors, 81% were placed in the genetic ancestry cluster associated with self-reported Caucasian donors. All discovery cohort repertoires had been generated using a single sequencing platform. Using immunosequencing, the study profiled T cell repertoires from 640 or so subjects and related those repertoires to cytomegalovirus serostatus. A later genetic analysis took genome-wide SNP genotypes for about three fifths of the roughly 670 donors and used that subset as a discovery cohort. A later analysis re-examined previously published TCR beta repertoires from roughly 720 donors and added high-resolution HLA genotyping to investigate patterns of TCR occurrence. The study aimed to test whether signatures of past pathogen exposure could be identified by cataloging public T cell receptors. Across about 370 genotyped donors of the cohort, an average of roughly 250,000 unique TCR beta nucleotide sequences per donor were sequenced, and roughly 20% of those sequences were non-productive. To predict cytomegalovirus infection status, the study combined high-throughput TCR immunosequencing, statistical association of individual TCRs with disease status, and machine learning. Study-level results and caveats: In vitro tests confirmed that a few of the cytomegalovirus-associated TCR beta chains recognize cytomegalovirus antigens. Compared with equally common non-associated chains, HLA-associated TCR beta chains in a later analysis were more clonally expanded and had lower generation probabilities. About 17 rarely observed V segments, including chromosome 9 orphons, were excluded from the earlier analysis of just under 600 of the donors because counts were too low. In a later analysis, several top co-occurrence clusters were reported to appear linked to parvovirus B19, influenza, CMV and Epstein-Barr virus. An association between a missense DCLRE1C variant and V-gene and J-gene trimming of TCR beta chains was found in a later genetic analysis and replicated in an independent cohort. For the cohort, immune exposure information was limited to CMV serostatus. HLA typing was unavailable for some donors at each locus, so association tests used only the typed subset. A cluster of highly shared sequence variants was judged likely to represent a technical artifact of the sequencing pipeline. In the study, 150 to 200 TCR beta chains were listed as associated with cytomegalovirus. Broadly in line with IMGT annotations, most TCR beta V segments showed up in productive rearrangements about 87% or about 30% of the time in an earlier analysis of some 590 of the donors. A later analysis associated 15,000 to 20,000 TCR beta sequences with specific HLA alleles at a false discovery rate of 0.05. In a later analysis, TCR association rates were found to vary across HLA loci, with the most associated TCRs seen for DRB1 alleles and the fewest for HLA-C alleles. Assigning TCR associations to individual alleles was difficult when HLA alleles, especially DR and DQ, strongly co-occurred. The presence/absence analyses assumed that sequencing depth was roughly uniform across donors, and that assumption may not be true. According to the authors, the approach could potentially be generalized to other disease states and immunological phenotypes. Linkage disequilibrium might explain the correlated functional status among segregating V segments, but an unknown experimental factor could not be ruled out. A later genetic analysis reported fewer N-insertions in productive TCRs among donors in an Asian-associated ancestry cluster than the roughly 700-donor mean. Some IMGT-functional V segments, including TRBV6-2 and TRBV6-3, could not be told apart with the 87-base-pair reads, so those segments were excluded. The classifier was reported to diagnose cytomegalovirus status with high specificity and sensitivity in both the original cohort and the validation cohort. This cohort had only TCR beta chains sequenced, and the lack of alpha or paired-chain data limited which features could be detected. A further reported finding was that TCR beta sequences accurately predicted the HLA-A and HLA-B alleles for most subjects in the first cohort. Most TCR sequences were observed very rarely across donors, whereas some public TCRs were present in many individuals. In a later analysis, most CMV-associated TCR beta chains were found to appear HLA-restricted, with HLA associations seemingly driven largely by CMV exposure.

The library was made by the immunoSEQ multiplex PCR assay. For the multiplex PCR, a mixture combining 60 forward primers for TCR Vbeta segments and 13 reverse primers for TCR Jbeta segments was used. The CDR3 region of rearranged TCR beta genes was amplified from genomic DNA with a multiplex PCR assay. The Illumina HiSeq System was used to sequence the amplified TCR beta libraries as 87-base-pair reads. The authors' analysis ran thus. A later analysis counted 75 million to 100 million unique TCR beta chains across the 666 repertoires, and 9 million to 14 million of these chains were shared by at least two donors. A nearest-neighbor algorithm error-corrected the raw reads and collapsed the reads into unique sequences, merging closely related sequences to remove PCR and sequencing errors. Alignment of CDR3 sequences to IMGT reference sequences was used to assign V, D and J gene segments. For a sequence to be retained, a match of at least six nucleotides to both a V gene segment and a J gene segment was required. Rearrangements were classified as productive when the CDR3 lacked stop codons and remained in frame with V and J, and all other rearrangements were classified as non-productive. CDR3 was defined by IMGT convention, running from the second conserved V-encoded cysteine to the conserved J-encoded phenylalanine. The earlier analysis of 587 of the donors excluded any sequence lacking an unambiguous match to a single V gene segment. An earlier analysis of a few hundred of the donors called V segments functional above 56.7% productive rearrangements and segregating when the between-donor standard deviation exceeded 5%. A statistical classification framework was built to diagnose cytomegalovirus status from the catalog of TCR beta chain sequences. In a later analysis, V and J genes were assigned by comparing TCR nucleotide sequences against IMGT/GENE-DB human TR gene sequences. A later analysis assigned CDR3 sequences and most-parsimonious VDJ recombination scenarios with the TCRdist pipeline. In a later analysis, every TCR beta chain was defined by the combination of its CDR3 amino acid sequence and its V-gene family, and reads without a unique V-gene family were dropped. To address suspected cross-contamination and a sequencing artifact, a later analysis removed 550 to 750 highly shared, low-generation-probability nucleotide sequences. For each public chain, a later analysis derived a clonal expansion index from normalized ranks of inferred template counts within each repertoire. In a later analysis, generation probabilities were computed with a VDJ recombination model fitted to out-of-frame rearrangements, and the resulting probabilities were checked against IGoR. A later analysis scored TCR-TCR, TCR-HLA and TCR-CMV co-occurrence with hypergeometric tests, applying a repertoire-size bias correction to TCR pairs. To estimate false discovery rates, a later analysis permuted the HLA or CMV assignments 20 times. In a later analysis, co-occurring TCRs were grouped using DBSCAN, and TCRdist sequence similarity was added for clustering within HLA-allele-positive subsets. Repertoires with fewer than 30,000 or more than 120,000 public chains were left out of co-occurrence clustering, as were several repertoires with anomalous nucleotide sharing. The source is immuneACCESS, and TCRdb retained only in-frame sequences with V and J called. Part of the clones is not carried over; for the studies checked, unresolved V genes explain less than half of this, and the remainder is unexplained. V and J calls and clone size are copied from that table; D and trimming were computed from the DNA. The sample yields about 140,000 clones; approximately 80% were counted once. The ten most abundant clones make up roughly 10% of the sample.

The cohort consisted of some 670 healthy bone marrow donors. At the time of sampling, every cohort member was nominally healthy, though immune exposures that went unrecorded were likely present. The donor tested CMV seropositive, placing the donor among the 289 seropositive members of the cohort. Every donor gave a peripheral blood sample, and the peripheral blood mononuclear cells from that sample were used for TCR beta sequencing. The Qiagen DNeasy Blood Extraction Kit was used to extract genomic DNA from the blood cell samples. From the cysteine through the phenylalanine, the CDR3 covers 14 amino acids. The only DNA kept is the CDR3, 42 bases in frame from the first base. From a lookup of the germline V gene, CDR1 and CDR2 are MDHEN and SYDVKM. Germline trimming amounts to 3 bases on V and 6 bases on J, with 4 as the count of junction bases outside the gene matches. About this clone: The antigen it recognizes is unknown. There are no base qualities to consult, and no much larger clone falls within one base.

The receptor comes from a woman between 55 and 75 years old in good health and CMV-seropositive. The rearrangement joined TRBV28 to TRBJ2-2, with TRBD1 identical over 7 junction bases. Sequenced: PBMCs. CDR3 protein: CASSLSQGAGELFF. At the DNA level, the sequence is TGTGCCAGCAGTTTGAGTCAGGGGGCCGGGGAGCTGTTTTTT.